A single sample gave rise to the 23 T cell receptor beta chains below, sequenced in a study of cytomegalovirus exposure and HLA in healthy donors. Vbeta (60) and Jbeta (13) primers were used in the PCR. Here immunoSEQ multiplex PCR was the method, and the copy in TCRdb shows in-frame clones only, minus some. This sample carries some 220,000 clones, roughly 78% of them seen once, and the ten largest clones take more than 0.45%. The sequenced sample was PBMCs. The receptors shown here come from a boy aged 5-17 years in good health and CMV-seronegative.

In this sample, this clone turned up a few times. The genes are TRBV4-1 and TRBJ2-7; the D gene is possibly TRBD1 (6 bases). CDR1 is MGHRA, CDR2 YSYEKL, per germline. V lost 0 bases, J lost 5 bases, and 20 bases lay in between. The CDR3 contains 17 residues. The CDR3 coding sequence is TGCGCCAGCAGCCAAGATTTCATCACAGGGAGATATGACGAGCAGTACTTC. Residues: CASSQDFITGRYDEQYF.

This chain uses TRBV27 with TRBJ2-2, with TRBD1 identical over 7 bases. Per the germline V gene, CDR1 is MNHEY and CDR2 is SMNVEV (reference sequence). CDR3 length equals 20 residues. The V gene end was trimmed by 6 bases and the J gene end by 1 base; junction bases not matched to a gene: 20. This chain's CDR3 is CASSPKVSGTVTLNTGELFF. CDR3 nucleotides: TGTGCCAGCAGCCCGAAGGTTTCCGGGACAGTGACCTTGAACACCGGGGAGCTGTTTTTT.

In the case of this clone: At the DNA level, this CDR3 is encoded by other sequences in the same sample as well. V gene TRBV5-1 combines with J gene TRBJ2-7; 9 bases map to TRBD2. The CDR3 is 15 residues long. CDR1 and CDR2 from the germline V gene are SGHRS and YFSETQ. V lost 2 bases and J lost 7; bases outside the gene matches: 10. DNA for the CDR3: TGCGCCAGCAGCTTAGCGGGGGGAGAGAGGTATGAGCAGTACTTC. As protein: CASSLAGGERYEQYF.

The rearrangement joins TRBV19 to TRBJ2-7, with 9 bases matching TRBD1. This CDR3 region has 15 residues. The germline gives CDR1 LNHDA, CDR2 SQIVND (reference sequence). J was trimmed by 3 bases and V by 4 bases; bases with no gene match: 7. CDR3 protein: CASSTTGGRIYEQYF. For the CDR3, the DNA is TGTGCCAGTAGTACCACAGGGGGCCGGATCTACGAGCAGTACTTC.

V gene TRBV13 combines with J gene TRBJ2-7, with no clear D. The CDR3 is made up of 14 amino acids. Germline CDR1 is PRHDT and CDR2 is FYEKMQ (reference sequence). Trimming removed 5 bases from V and 0 bases from J, with 11 bases in between. The CDR3 sequence is CASSGRSVSYEQYF. CDR3 sequence (DNA): TGTGCCAGCAGCGGAAGAAGCGTCTCCTACGAGCAGTACTTC.

The chain employs TRBV4-1 and TRBJ1-3; D might be TRBD1 (5 bases). CDR1 MGHRA and CDR2 YSYEKL come from the germline V gene. V lost 0 bases, J lost 3 bases, and 9 bases lay in between. The CDR3 is 15 residues long. The CDR3 nucleotides are TGCGCCAGCAGCCAAGAAGGACACCGTGGAAACACCATATATTTT. Translated, it gives CASSQEGHRGNTIYF.

CDR3 bases: TGTGCCAGCAGCCAAATGACTCCCGGGACAGGGGATACAGATACGCAGTATTTT. Its translation: CASSQMTPGTGDTDTQYF. The chain uses TRBV5-4 and TRBJ2-3, with 10 nucleotides matching TRBD1. This CDR3 region has 18 residues. Germline V lookup: CDR1 SGHNT, CDR2 YYREEE (reference sequence). The junction had 14 bases not matched to a gene; V was cut back by 4 bases and J by 3 bases.

The genes are TRBV7-9 and TRBJ2-1; 9 bases match TRBD2. There are 19 residues in the CDR3. Germline V gives CDR1 SEHNR, CDR2 FQNEAQ (reference sequence). The V segment lost 8 bases and the J segment 0 bases; nucleotides outside the gene matches: 17. The CDR3 coding sequence is TGTGCCAGCCCAGCTTCCGGGACTAGCTCCGCTTACTCCTACAATGAGCAGTTCTTC. Residues: CASPASGTSSAYSYNEQFF.

This clone occurred once. This rearrangement joins TRBV27 to TRBJ2-1; D gene ambiguous. Germline lookup yields CDR1 MNHEY and CDR2 SMNVEV (reference sequence). V shed 5 bases and J shed 4 bases, with 12 bases lying between them. This CDR3 spans 14 amino acids. CDR3 sequence reads: CASSPDGPYNEQFF. In DNA, the CDR3 is TGTGCCAGCAGTCCGGATGGGCCGTACAATGAGCAGTTCTTC.

The chain uses TRBV15 and TRBJ2-1, with TRBD2 as a possible D gene (7 bases). Germline CDR1 is LNHNV and CDR2 is YYDKDF (reference sequence). The V gene lost 0 bases and the J gene lost 7 bases, with 16 bases spanning the gap. This CDR3 spans 16 amino acids. CDR3 DNA: TGTGCCACCAGCAGAGATAGGGGGGGGGCCGGGAATGAGCAGTTCTTC. Translation gives CATSRDRGGAGNEQFF.

The chain has TRBV29-1 and TRBJ2-5; 9 positions match TRBD1. The V gene end was trimmed by 3 bases and the J gene end by 2 bases; junction bases not matched to a gene: 7. The CDR3 has 15 residues. Germline V CDR1 and CDR2: SQVTM, ANQGSEA. The CDR3 DNA reads as TGCAGCGTTGACGGGGGGACAGGGTGGCAAGAGACCCAGTACTTC. This translates into CSVDGGTGWQETQYF.

This clone has only a few counts. The V gene is TRBV6-6, the J gene TRBJ2-7; 8 nucleotides agree with TRBD1. In germline, CDR1 is MNHNY, CDR2 SVGAGI (reference sequence). This CDR3 is built from 12 residues. V was pared by 5 bases and J by 6 bases, with 3 bases of the junction left unmatched. For the CDR3, the DNA is TGTGCCAGCAGTGACAGGGGAGGCGAGCAGTACTTC. As protein: CASSDRGGEQYF.

This clone was observed a few times. This chain joins TRBV7-2 and TRBJ1-5; a weak D match, TRBD1 (5 bases). The germline gives CDR1 SGHTA, CDR2 FQGNSA. V was shortened by 5 bases and J by 4 bases, with 15 bases between the two germline ends. The CDR3 consists of 15 residues. The CDR3 DNA reads as TGTGCCAGCAGCCCCCGCTCTGGGGGGAATCAGCCCCAGCATTTT. Translation gives CASSPRSGGNQPQHF.

J is TRBJ1-1 and V is TRBV30, with 8 bases fitting TRBD1. CDR3 size: 12 residues. Germline V gene lookup returns CDR1 GTSNPN and CDR2 SVGIG (reference sequence). V trimming: 4 bases; J trimming: 6 bases; junction bases outside the gene matches: 4. CDR3 in DNA: TGTGCCTGGAACAGACAGGGGTCTGAAGCTTTCTTT. Translating gives CAWNRQGSEAFF.

The chain joins TRBV27 to TRBJ1-2, with 8 bases lining up with TRBD1. Germline V lookup: CDR1 MNHEY, CDR2 SMNVEV (reference sequence). This CDR3 has 14 amino acids. V gave up 6 bases and J gave up 7 bases; unmatched junction bases: 10. The CDR3 loop reads CASSPLAGGSGYTF. CDR3 DNA sequence: TGTGCCAGCAGCCCCCTGGCAGGGGGCTCTGGCTACACCTTC.

The chain is built from TRBV10-3 and TRBJ2-7; D possibly corresponds to TRBD1 (6 bases). This CDR3 spans 14 amino acids. Trimming shortened V by 4 bases and J by 6 bases, and 16 bases separated the two germline ends. The germline CDR1 and CDR2 sequences are ENHRY and SYGVKD. As DNA, the CDR3 is TGTGCCATCAGTGCCCTAACCCACAGGGCCGAGCAGTACTTC. Protein: CAISALTHRAEQYF.

The chain employs TRBV2 and TRBJ1-2; TRBD1 is a possible D gene (5 bases). Germline V gene data show CDR1 as SNHLY and CDR2 as FYNNEI. The CDR3 covers 16 residues. The V gene lost 3 bases and the J gene lost 6 bases, with 20 bases spanning the gap. This chain's CDR3 is CASSDYKGILDHGYTF. In DNA, the CDR3 is TGTGCCAGCAGTGATTATAAGGGGATCCTCGATCATGGCTACACCTTC. The full variable domain, in which reference TRBV2 and TRBJ1-2 provide the parts outside the CDR3, is EPEVTQTPSHQVTQMGQEVILRCVPISNHLYFYWYRQILGQKVEFLVSFYNNEISEKSEIFDDQFSVERPDGSNFTLKIRSTKLEDSAMYFCASSDYKGILDHGYTFGSGTRLTVV.

This chain links TRBV5-4 with TRBJ2-1, with D possibly matching TRBD1 (5 bases). This CDR3 has 16 residues. Germline V lookup: CDR1 SGHNT, CDR2 YYREEE (reference sequence). V gave up 3 bases and J gave up 0 bases, with 13 bases separating them. The CDR3 here is CASSSPGGHSYNEQFF. The DNA of the CDR3 is TGTGCCAGCAGCTCGCCGGGCGGACACTCCTACAATGAGCAGTTCTTC.

V gene TRBV11-3 combines with J gene TRBJ1-1; weak D call: TRBD1 (6 bases). The CDR3 totals 12 residues. CDR1 and CDR2 from the germline V gene are SGHNT and YENEEA. Trimming removed 5 bases at V and 11 bases at J, with 15 bases between. This CDR3 is CASSAGVGAAFF. The CDR3 DNA reads as TGTGCCAGCAGCGCAGGGGTCGGAGCCGCTTTCTTT.

V is TRBV11-3 and J is TRBJ2-7; possible D gene TRBD2, 6 bases. Germline CDR1 and CDR2: SGHNT and YENEEA. The CDR3 contains 13 residues. Trimming shortened V by 2 bases and J by 4 bases, and 9 bases separated the two germline ends. CDR3 residues: CASSLLGGYEQYF. CDR3 nucleotides: TGTGCCAGCAGCTTACTGGGAGGTTACGAGCAGTACTTC.

The chain recombines TRBV9 with TRBJ2-1; D ambiguous. CDR1 is SGDLS, CDR2 YYNGEE, per germline. V lost 3 bases and J 9 bases, leaving 13 bases between the germline ends. The CDR3 sequence is 13 residues long. In nucleotides, the CDR3 is TGTGCCAGCAGCGCGTCTGCGTTCCTTGAGCAGTTCTTC. This codes for CASSASAFLEQFF.

The chain has TRBV7-2 and TRBJ2-5; 8 bases match TRBD2. There are 16 residues in the CDR3. Trimming took 1 base from V and 5 from J; bases not matched to a gene: 9. The germline V gene has CDR1 SGHTA and CDR2 FQGNSA. CDR3 sequence (DNA): TGTGCCAGCAGCTTAGTCTCAACCGGGACTAGTGAGACCCAGTACTTC. Translated, it gives CASSLVSTGTSETQYF.

The J gene is TRBJ2-1, the V gene TRBV27; TRBD1 matches at 8 bases. Trimming cost V 6 bases and J 6 bases; bases outside gene matches: 4. The germline V gene encodes CDR1 MNHEY and CDR2 SMNVEV (reference sequence). CDR3 length: 13 amino acids. The chain's CDR3 is CASRSTGVNEQFF. CDR3 nucleotides: TGTGCCAGCAGATCGACAGGGGTCAATGAGCAGTTCTTC.